These T cell receptor beta chains were read from a single sample in a study of cytomegalovirus exposure and HLA in healthy donors. Profiled with immunoSEQ multiplex PCR; TCRdb holds only in-frame clones, not every one. The data contain 73,000 or so clones, roughly four fifths of them singletons. Sequenced: PBMCs. These receptors all stem from a human donor in good health. Each CDR3 is given with its conserved first and last residue. D genes are given only for firm matches. Clone size is given for some rows only: seen once, a few or many times, or a class if the clone is expanded.

j_call	v_call	d_call	clone_size	cdr3_aa	cdr3_nt
TRBJ1-3	TRBV9	.	.	CASSVHPQGLSGNTIYF	TGTGCCAGCAGCGTGCACCCGCAGGGCCTCTCTGGAAACACCATATATTTT
TRBJ1-2	TRBV7-2	.	few	CASRALNQAPTNYGYTF	TGTGCCAGCAGGGCCTTGAATCAGGCGCCTACTAACTATGGCTACACCTTC
TRBJ2-3	TRBV2	TRBD1	.	CASGRDRSTDTQYF	TGTGCCAGCGGCCGGGACAGGAGCACAGATACGCAGTATTTT
TRBJ2-3	TRBV19	.	.	CASAKGRTRGADTQYF	TGTGCCAGTGCCAAGGGGAGGACCCGGGGGGCGGATACGCAGTATTTT
TRBJ2-7	TRBV7-3	TRBD1	.	CASSQGVGQGFEQYF	TGTGCCAGCAGCCAAGGCGTGGGACAGGGGTTCGAGCAGTACTTC
TRBJ1-2	TRBV5-6	.	.	CASSALAATNYGYTF	TGTGCCAGCAGCGCGCTAGCAGCTACTAACTATGGCTACACCTTC
TRBJ2-7	TRBV28	TRBD2	.	CASRPGTSGYEQYF	TGTGCCAGCAGGCCTGGGACTAGCGGATACGAGCAGTACTTC
TRBJ1-3	TRBV18	.	.	CASWGEVISGNTIYF	TGTGCCAGCTGGGGCGAGGTGATCTCTGGAAACACCATATATTTT
TRBJ2-1	TRBV29-1	TRBD2	.	CSVGGKVPDDPLNLAGKNNEQFF	TGCAGCGTTGGGGGAAAGGTTCCGGACGACCCCCTAAATCTAGCGGGAAAAAACAATGAGCAGTTCTTC
TRBJ2-1	TRBV30	.	few	CAWSVQGIRTSNEQFF	TGTGCCTGGAGTGTACAGGGAATAAGGACGAGCAATGAGCAGTTCTTC
TRBJ1-2	TRBV30	.	.	CAWSPYSQLGAASYGYTF	TGTGCCTGGAGCCCCTACTCACAACTGGGGGCTGCTTCCTATGGCTACACCTTC
TRBJ2-7	TRBV5-1	TRBD1	once	CASSWDRTYEQYF	TGCGCCAGCAGCTGGGACAGAACCTACGAGCAGTACTTC
TRBJ2-7	TRBV20-1	.	.	CSARREYEQYF	TGCAGTGCTAGAAGGGAGTACGAGCAGTACTTC
TRBJ1-1	TRBV6-1	TRBD1	.	CASSEQLGQGFVAFF	TGTGCCAGCAGTGAACAGTTGGGACAGGGTTTTGTTGCTTTCTTT
TRBJ2-6	TRBV30	.	few	CAWSRGRASSGANVLTF	TGTGCCTGGAGTCGGGGTAGGGCAAGCTCTGGGGCCAACGTCCTGACTTTC
TRBJ2-3	TRBV11-1	TRBD2	.	CASSLYRTSGGTQYF	TGTGCCAGCAGCCTTTACCGGACTAGCGGGGGTACGCAGTATTTT
TRBJ1-1	TRBV28	.	once	CASVNPQGHLNTEAFF	TGTGCCAGCGTAAATCCACAGGGACACCTGAACACTGAAGCTTTCTTT
TRBJ2-7	TRBV11-3	.	few	CASSLDGHEQYF	TGTGCCAGCAGCTTAGATGGCCACGAGCAGTACTTC
TRBJ1-2	TRBV5-4	.	.	CASSTDSRPYGYTF	TGTGCCAGCAGCACCGACAGTCGGCCCTATGGCTACACCTTC
TRBJ1-2	TRBV7-8	.	.	CASSLDRVSYGYTF	TGTGCCAGCAGCTTAGACAGGGTTAGCTATGGCTACACCTTC
TRBJ1-5	TRBV2	.	.	CASSVQGIGNQPQHF	TGTGCCAGCAGTGTACAGGGAATAGGGAATCAGCCCCAGCATTTT
TRBJ1-1	TRBV5-1	.	.	CASSLAGKGTEAFF	TGCGCCAGCAGCTTGGCAGGGAAGGGAACTGAAGCTTTCTTT
TRBJ2-2	TRBV6-5	TRBD1	.	CASSLGQGMGGELFF	TGTGCCAGCAGTTTGGGACAGGGAATGGGCGGGGAGCTGTTTTTT
TRBJ1-4	TRBV7-9	.	.	CASSLGQLNEKLFF	TGTGCCAGCAGCTTAGGACAGCTTAATGAAAAACTGTTTTTT
TRBJ1-6	TRBV7-9	.	.	CASSLQGRTDNSPLHF	TGTGCCAGCAGCTTACAGGGTCGAACCGATAATTCACCCCTCCACTTT
TRBJ2-1	TRBV6-1	.	once	CASSENTVLRYNEQFF	TGTGCCAGCAGTGAAAATACAGTCCTTCGTTACAATGAGCAGTTCTTC
TRBJ1-1	TRBV19	TRBD1	few	CASSTTGDTEAFF	TGTGCCAGTAGTACCACAGGGGACACTGAAGCTTTCTTT
TRBJ2-7	TRBV6-1	TRBD1	.	CASRGRGQGYEQYF	TGTGCCAGCCGGGGGAGGGGACAGGGGTACGAGCAGTACTTC
TRBJ1-4	TRBV21-1	.	few	CAIACLDSRHEKLFF	TGTGCAATCGCGTGTTTGGACAGTCGTCATGAAAAACTGTTTTTT
TRBJ2-2	TRBV7-3	TRBD2	.	CASSLLSGGATGELFF	TGTGCCAGCAGCTTGCTTAGCGGGGGGGCAACCGGGGAGCTGTTTTTT
TRBJ1-1	TRBV7-9	.	.	CASSAQRVATEAFF	TGTGCCAGCAGCGCACAACGGGTTGCCACTGAAGCTTTCTTT
TRBJ2-5	TRBV28	.	few	CASSFEGIRTYQETQYF	TGTGCCAGCAGTTTTGAGGGAATTCGTACCTACCAAGAGACCCAGTACTTC
TRBJ2-7	TRBV5-1	TRBD1	.	CASSSRDSYEQYF	TGCGCCAGCAGCTCCCGGGACAGCTACGAGCAGTACTTC
TRBJ1-2	TRBV7-2	TRBD1	.	CASSSKGALGYTF	TGTGCCAGCAGCTCAAAGGGGGCGCTGGGCTACACCTTC
TRBJ2-7	TRBV6-5	.	.	CASTDYGRRNEQYF	TGTGCCAGCACGGACTACGGGAGACGCAACGAGCAGTACTTC
TRBJ1-2	TRBV5-1	.	.	CASGKTATNYGYTF	TGCGCCAGCGGCAAGACAGCAACTAACTATGGCTACACCTTC
TRBJ1-2	TRBV10-3	TRBD1	once	CAISTGTGAQVYGYTF	TGTGCCATCAGTACCGGGACAGGGGCCCAGGTCTATGGCTACACCTTC
TRBJ2-2	TRBV2	TRBD2	once	CASSVSGGAAGTGELFF	TGTGCCAGCAGTGTTAGCGGGGGGGCCGCTGGCACCGGGGAGCTGTTTTTT
TRBJ1-6	TRBV4-1	.	.	CASSQDVGAVNSPLHF	TGCGCCAGCAGCCAAGACGTGGGCGCCGTTAATTCACCCCTCCACTTT
TRBJ2-1	TRBV11-2	TRBD2	few	CASSLVRGGLDEQFF	TGTGCCAGCAGCTTAGTACGGGGGGGCCTGGATGAGCAGTTCTTC
TRBJ1-4	TRBV7-6	.	few	CASSLRGPNEKLFF	TGTGCCAGCAGCCTCAGGGGACCGAATGAAAAACTGTTTTTT
TRBJ1-2	TRBV2	.	.	CASRRQGSRNYGYTF	TGTGCCAGCAGGAGGCAGGGCTCAAGGAACTATGGCTACACCTTC
TRBJ2-1	TRBV9	.	.	CASSVERSTANEQFF	TGTGCCAGCAGCGTAGAGCGGAGCACCGCGAATGAGCAGTTCTTC
TRBJ1-2	TRBV23-1	TRBD1	.	CASSQLDAVDRGQPTLGANYGYTF	TGCGCCAGCAGTCAATTGGATGCGGTCGACAGGGGACAACCGACTCTGGGAGCTAACTATGGCTACACCTTC
TRBJ1-1	TRBV7-2	TRBD1	.	CASRLDRGVTEAFF	TGTGCCAGCAGGCTGGACAGGGGTGTTACTGAAGCTTTCTTT